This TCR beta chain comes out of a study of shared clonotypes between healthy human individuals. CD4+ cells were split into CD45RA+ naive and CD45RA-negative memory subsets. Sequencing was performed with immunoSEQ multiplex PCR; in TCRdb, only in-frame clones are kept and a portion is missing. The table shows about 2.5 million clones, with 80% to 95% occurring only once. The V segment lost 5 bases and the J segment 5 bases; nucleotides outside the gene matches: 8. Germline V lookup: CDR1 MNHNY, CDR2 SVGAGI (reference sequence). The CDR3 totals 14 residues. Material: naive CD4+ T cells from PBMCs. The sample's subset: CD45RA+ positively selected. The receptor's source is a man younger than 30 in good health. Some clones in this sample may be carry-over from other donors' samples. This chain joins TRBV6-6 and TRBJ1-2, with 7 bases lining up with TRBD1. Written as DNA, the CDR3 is TGTGCCAGCAGTCCGATCGGGACAGCGTATGGCTACACCTTC. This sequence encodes CASSPIGTAYGYTF.